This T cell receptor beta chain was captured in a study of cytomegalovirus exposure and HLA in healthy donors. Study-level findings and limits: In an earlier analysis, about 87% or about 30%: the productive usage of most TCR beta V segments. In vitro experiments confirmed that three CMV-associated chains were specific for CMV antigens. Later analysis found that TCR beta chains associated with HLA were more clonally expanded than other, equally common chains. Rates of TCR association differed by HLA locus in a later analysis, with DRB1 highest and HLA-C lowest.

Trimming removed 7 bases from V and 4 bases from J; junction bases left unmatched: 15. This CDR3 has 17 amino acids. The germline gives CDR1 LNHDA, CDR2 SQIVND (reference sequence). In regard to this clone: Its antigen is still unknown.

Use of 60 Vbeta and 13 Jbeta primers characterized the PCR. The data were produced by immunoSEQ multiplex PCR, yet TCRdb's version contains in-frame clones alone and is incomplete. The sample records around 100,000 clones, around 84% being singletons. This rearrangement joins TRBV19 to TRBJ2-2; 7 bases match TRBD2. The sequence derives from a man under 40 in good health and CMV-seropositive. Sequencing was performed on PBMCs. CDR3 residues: CASTSGGGSFATGELFF. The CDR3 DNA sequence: TGTGCCAGTACCTCCGGTGGCGGGAGTTTTGCCACCGGGGAGCTGTTTTTT.